A selection of T cell receptor beta chains follows, all from one sample in a study of cytomegalovirus exposure and HLA in healthy donors. Assay used: immunoSEQ multiplex PCR; TCRdb lists only in-frame clones, some missing. The repertoire has 110,000 or so clones, approximately 12% of them found once; the top ten carry more than 15%. The sample comprised PBMCs. The receptors here all came from a man aged 40-49 years in good health and CMV-seropositive. The CDR3 runs from the conserved cysteine through the conserved F or W. The D gene is left open where the match is weak. Clone size is given for some rows only: seen once, a few or many times, or a class if the clone is expanded.

d_call,clone_size,j_call,v_call,cdr3_nt,cdr3_aa
.,.,TRBJ2-1,TRBV15,TGTGCCACCAGCAGAGGGGGGCGGATGAGCTCCTACAATGAGCAGTTCTTC,CATSRGGRMSSYNEQFF
.,.,TRBJ2-7,TRBV13,TGTGCCAGCAGCTTAGTTGCGGACGAGCAGTACTTC,CASSLVADEQYF
.,.,TRBJ2-1,TRBV4-3,TGCGCCAGCAGCCAAGAGGCCAGGGGTTTTGATGAGCAGTTCTTC,CASSQEARGFDEQFF
TRBD2,few,TRBJ2-1,TRBV15,TGTGCCACCAGTCTGACTAGCGGGAGGGGCTATGAGCAGTTCTTC,CATSLTSGRGYEQFF
.,few,TRBJ1-2,TRBV2,TGTGCCAGCAGTGAAGCCAAGCAGGGGCGGTTGGGCTACACCTTC,CASSEAKQGRLGYTF
TRBD2,few,TRBJ2-5,TRBV4-2,TGTGCCAGCAGCCAAGATATCCGCGGGAGCCAAGAGACCCAGTACTTC,CASSQDIRGSQETQYF
TRBD1,few,TRBJ1-4,TRBV6-5,TGTGCCACCTCCAGGGGGGCGGTTGAAAAACTGTTTTTT,CATSRGAVEKLFF
TRBD2,many,TRBJ2-2,TRBV5-4,TGTGCCAGCAGCCCCGACCTTCGGGAGGCCGGGGAGCTGTTTTTT,CASSPDLREAGELFF
TRBD1,.,TRBJ2-7,TRBV28,TGTGCCAGCAGTTCATCCGGGACAGTGAATCACTACGAGCAGTACTTC,CASSSSGTVNHYEQYF
.,once,TRBJ2-5,TRBV28,TGTGCCAGCAGTTTACCCCTAGCGTCGGAGACCCAGTACTTC,CASSLPLASETQYF
TRBD1,.,TRBJ2-7,TRBV6-1,TGTGCCAGCAGGGACAGGTACTCCTACGAGCAGTACTTC,CASRDRYSYEQYF
TRBD1,.,TRBJ2-5,TRBV5-1,TGCGCCAGCAGCTCCACGGACAGGGGTCAGACCCAGTACTTC,CASSSTDRGQTQYF
TRBD1,.,TRBJ1-4,TRBV19,TGTGCCAGTAGTAAAACCGGGACAGGGGGTCAGAAACTGTTTTTT,CASSKTGTGGQKLFF
TRBD2,few,TRBJ2-5,TRBV7-7,TGTGCCAGCAGCACCGGGACTAGCGGTCTTGAGACCCAGTACTTC,CASSTGTSGLETQYF
.,.,TRBJ2-7,TRBV19,TGTGCCAGTAGTATTTTCGGGAGTTCAACCTACGAGCAGTACTTC,CASSIFGSSTYEQYF
.,few,TRBJ2-7,TRBV5-1,TGCGCCAGCAGCTTGGCCGGGAACTCCTACGAGCAGTACTTC,CASSLAGNSYEQYF
.,few,TRBJ2-7,TRBV5-4,TGTGCCAGCAGCTTGACTACCGTTGGCTACGAGCAGTACTTC,CASSLTTVGYEQYF
.,few,TRBJ2-1,TRBV28,TGTGCCAGCAGTTTCCCGGGGACCTACAATGAGCAGTTCTTC,CASSFPGTYNEQFF
.,few,TRBJ2-5,TRBV4-1,TGCGCCAGCAGCCGAAAAGGACTATACGGGACCGACGTTACCCAAGAGACCCAGTACTTC,CASSRKGLYGTDVTQETQYF
TRBD1,few,TRBJ2-1,TRBV7-8,TGTGCCAGCAGCTTACCCTTGACAGGGGGCGCGGACAATGAGCAGTTCTTC,CASSLPLTGGADNEQFF
.,.,TRBJ1-5,TRBV19,TGTGCCAGTAGTATAGTGGCAGGGGATCAGCCCCAGCATTTT,CASSIVAGDQPQHF
.,few,TRBJ1-2,TRBV4-2,TGTGCCAGCAGCCAAGATCGGGCGAGGGCGCCTAACTATGGCTACACCTTC,CASSQDRARAPNYGYTF
.,.,TRBJ1-1,TRBV5-5,TGTGCCAGCAGCTTGTATTTACAGCCTACTACTGAAGCTTTCTTT,CASSLYLQPTTEAFF
TRBD1,few,TRBJ1-1,TRBV30,TGTGCCTTCAGGGGGACGAACACTGAAGCTTTCTTT,CAFRGTNTEAFF
.,few,TRBJ1-1,TRBV28,TGTGCCAGCAGTTTCGGGGGGGCGATGGTGACTGAAGCTTTCTTT,CASSFGGAMVTEAFF
.,.,TRBJ1-2,TRBV7-8,TGTGCCAGCAGCCCCGAAGCCTATGGCTACACCTTC,CASSPEAYGYTF
.,few,TRBJ2-7,TRBV18,TGTGCCAGCTCACCGCTCGGGGTGGGCACCTACGAGCAGTACTTC,CASSPLGVGTYEQYF
TRBD1,few,TRBJ1-5,TRBV6-6,TGTGCCAGCAGCCATGGGACAGGGAGTTCGCAGCCCCAGCATTTT,CASSHGTGSSQPQHF
.,few,TRBJ1-4,TRBV19,TGTGCCGGATCCCAGGGCGTTAATGAAAAACTGTTTTTT,CAGSQGVNEKLFF
TRBD1,.,TRBJ2-7,TRBV28,TGTGCTCTTGGGACAGGGGCCTACGAGCAGTACTTC,CALGTGAYEQYF
.,few,TRBJ2-1,TRBV7-6,TGTGCCAGCAGACCTGGGACTGGGGGGAACAATGAGCAGTTCTTC,CASRPGTGGNNEQFF
.,few,TRBJ2-1,TRBV4-2,TGTGCCAGCAGCCAGGCGCCACCTAGCTCCTACAATGAGCAGTTCTTC,CASSQAPPSSYNEQFF
.,few,TRBJ1-5,TRBV10-3,TGTGCCATCAGAGGTGCTGGGGAGCGCAATCAGCCCCAGCATTTT,CAIRGAGERNQPQHF
.,few,TRBJ2-5,TRBV5-4,TGTGCCAGCAGCTTTGGACTGTCCCGGGAGACCCAGTACTTC,CASSFGLSRETQYF
TRBD2,.,TRBJ2-3,TRBV30,TGTGCCTGGAGTGTTAGACTAGCGTACACAGATACGCAGTATTTT,CAWSVRLAYTDTQYF
.,few,TRBJ1-5,TRBV2,TGTGCCAGCAGTGTCGGGGGGCAAGAGCCCCAGCATTTT,CASSVGGQEPQHF
.,.,TRBJ1-2,TRBV29-1,TGCAGCGTTGACAGGAATCAAAACGCTTACTATGGCTACACCTTC,CSVDRNQNAYYGYTF